This T cell receptor (beta chain) was observed in a study of STAT5B mutations in CD4+ large granular lymphocyte leukemia. This table comes from immunoSEQ multiplex PCR, and its TCRdb copy is limited to in-frame clones, with some not included. The profile covers some 30,000 clones, with 81% appearing a single time and about 4.4% taken by the ten largest. Healthy controls were blood donor buffy coats. Study conclusions and caveats: 8/27 top patient clones versus 2/35 control clones were TRBV06-family.

A note on this clone: Antigen unknown.

V shed 4 bases, J shed 4 bases, and the junction held 10 bases outside the gene matches. Germline V gene sequence: CDR1 SGHDT, CDR2 YYEEEE. The length of the CDR3 is 15 residues. The J gene is TRBJ2-5, the V gene TRBV5-6, with 7 positions matching TRBD2. The sequence was collected from a human donor in good health. The specimen was CD4+ T cells from blood buffy coats. The DNA for the CDR3 is TGTGCCAGCAGCCATGACATGGGGGGGGGAGAGACCCAGTACTTC. As protein: CASSHDMGGGETQYF.